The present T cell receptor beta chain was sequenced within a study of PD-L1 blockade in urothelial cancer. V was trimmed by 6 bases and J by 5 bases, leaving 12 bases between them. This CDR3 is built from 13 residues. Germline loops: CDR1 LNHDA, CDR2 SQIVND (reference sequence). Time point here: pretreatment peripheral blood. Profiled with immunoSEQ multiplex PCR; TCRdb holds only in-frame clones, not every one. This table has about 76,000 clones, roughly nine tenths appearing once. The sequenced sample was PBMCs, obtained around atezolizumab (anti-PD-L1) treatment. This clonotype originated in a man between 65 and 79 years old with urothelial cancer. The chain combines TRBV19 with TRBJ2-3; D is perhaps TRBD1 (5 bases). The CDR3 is CASRKGVQDTQYF. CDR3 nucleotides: TGTGCCAGTAGGAAAGGGGTCCAAGATACGCAGTATTTT.